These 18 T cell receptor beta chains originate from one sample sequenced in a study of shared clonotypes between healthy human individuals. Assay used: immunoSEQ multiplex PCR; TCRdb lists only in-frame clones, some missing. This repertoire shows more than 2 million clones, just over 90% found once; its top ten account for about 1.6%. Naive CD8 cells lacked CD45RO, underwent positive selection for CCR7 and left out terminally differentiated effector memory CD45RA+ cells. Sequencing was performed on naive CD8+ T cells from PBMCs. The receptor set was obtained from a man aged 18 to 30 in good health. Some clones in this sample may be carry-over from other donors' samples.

The CDR3 region is CASSLAPSGSIGTGELFF. In nucleotides, the CDR3 is TGCGCCAGCAGCTTGGCTCCTAGCGGGAGTATCGGCACCGGGGAGCTGTTTTTT. V is TRBV5-1 and J is TRBJ2-2, with 10 bases lining up with TRBD2. Germline assignment: CDR1 SGHRS and CDR2 YFSETQ. The CDR3 contains 18 residues. The V gene end was trimmed by 0 bases and the J gene end by 4 bases; junction bases not matched to a gene: 9.

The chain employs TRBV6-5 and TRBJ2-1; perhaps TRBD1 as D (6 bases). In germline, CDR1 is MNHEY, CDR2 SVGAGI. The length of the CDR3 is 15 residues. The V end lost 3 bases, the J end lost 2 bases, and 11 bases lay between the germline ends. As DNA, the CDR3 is TGTGCCAGCAGTTATACAGGGCAGACCTACAATGAGCAGTTCTTC. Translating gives CASSYTGQTYNEQFF.

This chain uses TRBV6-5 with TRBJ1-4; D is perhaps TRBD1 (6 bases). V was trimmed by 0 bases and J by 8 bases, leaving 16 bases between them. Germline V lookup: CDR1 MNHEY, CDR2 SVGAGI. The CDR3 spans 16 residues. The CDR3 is CASSYSARGAREKLFF. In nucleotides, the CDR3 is TGTGCCAGCAGTTACTCCGCGCGGGGGGCGCGCGAAAAACTGTTTTTT.

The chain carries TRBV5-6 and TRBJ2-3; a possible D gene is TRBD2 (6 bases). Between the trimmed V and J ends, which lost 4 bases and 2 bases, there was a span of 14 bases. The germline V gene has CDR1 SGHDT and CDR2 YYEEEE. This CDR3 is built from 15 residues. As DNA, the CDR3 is TGTGCCAGCAGCCTGGCCCCTAGCGACACAGATACGCAGTATTTT. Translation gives CASSLAPSDTDTQYF. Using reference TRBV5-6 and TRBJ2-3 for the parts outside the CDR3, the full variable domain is DAGVTQSPTHLIKTRGQQVTLRCSPKSGHDTVSWYQQALGQGPQFIFQYYEEEERQRGNFPDRFSGHQFPNYSSELNVNALLLGDSALYLCASSLAPSDTDTQYFGPGTRLTVL.

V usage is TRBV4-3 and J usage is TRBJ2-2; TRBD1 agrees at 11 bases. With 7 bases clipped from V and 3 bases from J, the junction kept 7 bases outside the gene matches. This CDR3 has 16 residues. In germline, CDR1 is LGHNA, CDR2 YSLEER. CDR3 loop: CASTPDRGLDTGELFF. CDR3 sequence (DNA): TGCGCCAGCACTCCGGACAGGGGGCTGGACACCGGGGAGCTGTTTTTT.

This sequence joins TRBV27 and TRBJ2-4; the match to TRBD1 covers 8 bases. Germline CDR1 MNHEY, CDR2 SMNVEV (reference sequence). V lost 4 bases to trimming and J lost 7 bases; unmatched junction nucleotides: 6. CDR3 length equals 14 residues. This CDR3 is CASSSRTGRNIQYF. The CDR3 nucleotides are TGTGCCAGCAGTTCCCGGACAGGGAGGAACATTCAGTACTTC.

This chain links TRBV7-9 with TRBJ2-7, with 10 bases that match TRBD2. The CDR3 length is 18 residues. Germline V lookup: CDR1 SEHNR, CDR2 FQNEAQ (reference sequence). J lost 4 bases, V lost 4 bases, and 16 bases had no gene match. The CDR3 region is CASSSSLGLAEKPYEQYF. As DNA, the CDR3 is TGTGCCAGCAGCTCCAGTCTTGGACTAGCGGAGAAGCCTTACGAGCAGTACTTC.

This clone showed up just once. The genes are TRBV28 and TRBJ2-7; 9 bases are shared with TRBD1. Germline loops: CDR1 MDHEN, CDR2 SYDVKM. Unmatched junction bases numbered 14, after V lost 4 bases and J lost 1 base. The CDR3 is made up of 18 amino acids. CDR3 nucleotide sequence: TGTGCCAGCAGTTCCCCTTGGGTGGACAGGGGAAATTCCTACGAGCAGTACTTC. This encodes CASSSPWVDRGNSYEQYF. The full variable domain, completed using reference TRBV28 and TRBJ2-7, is DVKVTQSSRYLVKRTGEKVFLECVQDMDHENMFWYRQDPGLGLRLIYFSYDVKMKEKGDIPEGYSVSREKKERFSLILESASTNQTSMYLCASSSPWVDRGNSYEQYFGPGTRLTVT.

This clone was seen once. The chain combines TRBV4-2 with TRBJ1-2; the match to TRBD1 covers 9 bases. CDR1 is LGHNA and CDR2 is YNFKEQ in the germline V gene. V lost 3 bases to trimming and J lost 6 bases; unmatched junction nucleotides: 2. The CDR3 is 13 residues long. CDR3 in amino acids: CASSQDRGHGYTF. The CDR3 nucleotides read TGTGCCAGCAGCCAGGACAGGGGTCATGGCTACACCTTC.

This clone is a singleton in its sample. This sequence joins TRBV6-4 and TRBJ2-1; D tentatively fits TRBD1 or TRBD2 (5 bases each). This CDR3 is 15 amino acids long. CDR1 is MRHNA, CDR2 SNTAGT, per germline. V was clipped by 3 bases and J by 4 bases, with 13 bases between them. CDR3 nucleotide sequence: TGTGCCAGCAGTGAGGCGGCTGGGGGTTACAATGAGCAGTTCTTC. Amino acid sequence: CASSEAAGGYNEQFF.

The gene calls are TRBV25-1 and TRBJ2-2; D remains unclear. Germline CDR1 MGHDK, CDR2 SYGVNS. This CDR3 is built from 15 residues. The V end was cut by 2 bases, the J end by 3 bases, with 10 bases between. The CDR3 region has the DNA TGTGCCAGCAGTGAACTACGGGCGCACACCGGGGAGCTGTTTTTT. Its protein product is CASSELRAHTGELFF.

Here the CDR3 DNA reads TGTGCCAGCAGCCACGGCAATGAGCAGTTCTTC. Its translation is CASSHGNEQFF. This chain connects TRBV14 to TRBJ2-1; D gene ambiguous. Looked up from germline, CDR1 is SGHDN and CDR2 is FVKESK. This CDR3 spans 11 amino acids. The V gene lost 3 bases and the J gene lost 6 bases, with 3 bases spanning the gap.

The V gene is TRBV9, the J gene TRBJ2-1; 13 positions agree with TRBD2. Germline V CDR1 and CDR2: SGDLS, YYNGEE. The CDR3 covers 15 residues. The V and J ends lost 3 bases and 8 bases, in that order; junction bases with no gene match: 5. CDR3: CASSAGLAGEDEQFF. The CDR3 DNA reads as TGTGCCAGCAGCGCCGGACTAGCGGGAGAGGATGAGCAGTTCTTC.

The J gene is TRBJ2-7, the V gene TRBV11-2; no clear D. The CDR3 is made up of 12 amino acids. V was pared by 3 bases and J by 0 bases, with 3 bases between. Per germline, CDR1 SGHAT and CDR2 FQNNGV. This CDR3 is CASSFTSYEQYF. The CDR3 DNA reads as TGTGCCAGCAGCTTTACCTCCTACGAGCAGTACTTC.

CDR3 DNA sequence: TGCGCCAGCAGTTCCGGGTCGGTGAACAATCAGCCCCAGCATTTT. Residues: CASSSGSVNNQPQHF. The chain couples TRBV23-1 to TRBJ1-5; D uncertain. TRBV23-1 is known as an ORF, though its function is uncertain. The V end was cut by 5 bases, the J end by 3 bases, with 14 bases between. CDR3 size: 15 residues.

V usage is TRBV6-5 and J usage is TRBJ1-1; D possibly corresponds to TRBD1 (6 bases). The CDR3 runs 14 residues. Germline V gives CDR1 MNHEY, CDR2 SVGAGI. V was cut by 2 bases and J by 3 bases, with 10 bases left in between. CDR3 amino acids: CASSYGEGDTEAFF. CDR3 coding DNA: TGTGCCAGCAGTTACGGGGAGGGGGACACTGAAGCTTTCTTT.

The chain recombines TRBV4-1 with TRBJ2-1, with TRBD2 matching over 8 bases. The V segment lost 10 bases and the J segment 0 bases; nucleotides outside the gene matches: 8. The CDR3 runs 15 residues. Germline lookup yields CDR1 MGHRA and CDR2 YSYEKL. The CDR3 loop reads CATGLAGSSYNEQFF. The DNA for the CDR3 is TGCGCCACCGGTCTAGCGGGCAGCTCCTACAATGAGCAGTTCTTC.

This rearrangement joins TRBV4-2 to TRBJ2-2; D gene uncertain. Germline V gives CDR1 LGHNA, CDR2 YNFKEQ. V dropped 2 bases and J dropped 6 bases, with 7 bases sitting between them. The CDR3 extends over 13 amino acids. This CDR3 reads CASSQPSAGELFF. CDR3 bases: TGTGCCAGCAGCCAACCTTCGGCCGGGGAGCTGTTTTTT.